A single sample is the source of the 25 T cell receptor beta chains below, sequenced in a study of blood T cell repertoires in COVID-19. Only in-frame clones appear in the TCRdb table, and some are missing; sequencing was by immunoSEQ multiplex PCR. The sample records some 290,000 clones, about nine tenths being singletons. The material sequenced was peripheral blood. The receptors were sampled from a woman aged 45-65 years who had recovered from COVID-19.

V and J are TRBV30 and TRBJ2-1; TRBD1 matches at 9 bases. CDR1 and CDR2 from the germline V gene are GTSNPN and SVGIG (reference sequence). Unmatched junction bases numbered 17, after V lost 5 bases and J lost 9 bases. The CDR3 extends over 16 amino acids. CDR3 nucleotide sequence: TGTGCCTGGGAAATGGACAGGACAGGGGCGGGGGCTGAGCAGTTCTTC. It translates to CAWEMDRTGAGAEQFF. The full variable domain, in which reference TRBV30 and TRBJ2-1 provide the parts outside the CDR3, is SQTIHQWPATLVQPVGSPLSLECTVEGTSNPNLYWYRQAAGRGLQLLFYSVGIGQISSEVPQNLSASRPQDRQFILSSKKLLLSDSGFYLCAWEMDRTGAGAEQFFGPGTRLTVL.

This clone was recorded a few times. The genes are TRBV9 and TRBJ2-3; tentative D call: TRBD2 (6 bases). Germline V gene sequence: CDR1 SGDLS, CDR2 YYNGEE. With 3 bases removed from V and 1 base from J, the gap between germline ends came to 15 bases. This CDR3 comprises 16 residues. CDR3 sequence: CASSDRNGEGTDTQYF. DNA for the CDR3: TGTGCCAGCAGCGATCGGAACGGGGAGGGCACAGATACGCAGTATTTT.

This rearrangement joins TRBV28 to TRBJ2-7; no clear D gene. The CDR3 runs to 16 residues. Germline CDR1 MDHEN, CDR2 SYDVKM. Deletions cut 6 bases from V and 3 bases from J, with 21 bases between. CDR3 nucleotide sequence: TGTGCCAGCAGATCAAGTGTATGGGCAATGAGCTACGAGCAGTACTTC. This gives the protein CASRSSVWAMSYEQYF.

This chain uses TRBV4-3 with TRBJ1-1; 8 nucleotides align to TRBD1. CDR1 and CDR2 (germline): LGHNA, YSLEER. CDR3 size: 16 residues. V was clipped by 3 bases and J by 1 base; unmatched bases: 7. The CDR3 here is CASSQETGTGNTEAFF. In nucleotides, the CDR3 is TGCGCCAGCAGCCAGGAAACCGGGACAGGGAACACTGAAGCTTTCTTT.

This clone was detected only a few times. The gene calls are TRBV6-4 and TRBJ2-7; 7 bases map to TRBD1. The CDR3 is 15 residues long. From germline, CDR1 is MRHNA and CDR2 SNTAGT. The junction had 8 bases not matched to a gene; V was cut back by 4 bases and J by 2 bases. CDR3 residues: CASSAKQGSPYEQYF. The CDR3 nucleotides are TGTGCCAGCAGTGCGAAACAGGGGAGCCCCTACGAGCAGTACTTC.

Here the CDR3 reads CASSPQGNGEQYF. The CDR3 coding sequence is TGTGCCAGCAGCCCCCAGGGAAACGGCGAGCAGTACTTC. The chain has TRBV11-3 and TRBJ2-7; possibly TRBD1 for D (5 bases). V lost 5 bases to trimming and J lost 6 bases, with 14 bases between them. This CDR3 is 13 amino acids long. Germline V gene data show CDR1 as SGHNT and CDR2 as YENEEA.

The gene calls are TRBV5-6 and TRBJ1-2; 7 nucleotides line up with TRBD1. The ends lost 4 bases at V and 4 bases at J; junction bases unmatched: 7. CDR3 length equals 14 residues. The germline CDR1 and CDR2 sequences are SGHDT and YYEEEE. CDR3 protein: CASSGEAGGYGYTF. The CDR3 region has the DNA TGTGCCAGCAGCGGGGAGGCAGGGGGCTATGGCTACACCTTC.

The J gene is TRBJ1-6, the V gene TRBV9; unclear D gene. The CDR3 is 16 amino acids. From germline, CDR1 is SGDLS and CDR2 YYNGEE. Trimming shortened V by 3 bases and J by 0 bases, and 10 bases separated the two germline ends. CDR3 bases: TGTGCCAGCAGCGCCACTAGTAGCTCCTATAATTCACCCCTCCACTTT. The encoded protein is CASSATSSSYNSPLHF.

With regard to this clone: Additional DNA sequences in this sample encode the identical CDR3. The chain carries TRBV9 and TRBJ2-2, with D hard to call. V shed 2 bases and J shed 5 bases, with 4 bases lying between them. This CDR3 is built from 12 residues. Germline V lookup: CDR1 SGDLS, CDR2 YYNGEE. DNA for the CDR3: TGTGCCAGCAGCGTCGTTACCGGGGAGCTGTTTTTT. Protein: CASSVVTGELFF.

This chain joins TRBV4-1 and TRBJ2-1, with 13 bases fitting TRBD2. The CDR3 loop spans 17 amino acids. The junction had 3 bases not matched to a gene; V was cut back by 1 base and J by 3 bases. Looked up from germline, CDR1 is MGHRA and CDR2 is YSYEKL. The CDR3 sequence: CASSQGLAGGDYNEQFF. DNA of the CDR3: TGCGCCAGCAGCCAAGGACTAGCGGGGGGAGACTACAATGAGCAGTTCTTC.

This clone has more than one count but fewer than ten. The CDR3 loop reads CASSFSLGQFF. As DNA, the CDR3 is TGTGCCAGCAGCTTTAGCCTGGGGCAGTTCTTC. This sequence joins TRBV5-8 and TRBJ2-1; D not certain. The V end was cut by 2 bases, the J end by 12 bases, with 9 bases between. CDR1 and CDR2 from the germline V gene are SGHTS and YDEGEE. The CDR3 extends over 11 amino acids.

The chain recombines TRBV7-3 with TRBJ2-7, with 9 positions matching TRBD2. This CDR3 contains 16 residues. CDR1 and CDR2 (germline): SGHTA, FQGTGA. The V segment lost 1 base and the J segment 2 bases; nucleotides outside the gene matches: 6. The chain's CDR3 is CASSLNRASGTYEQYF. The CDR3, as DNA: TGTGCCAGCAGCTTAAACAGGGCTAGCGGGACCTACGAGCAGTACTTC.

V and J are TRBV9 and TRBJ1-5; no definite D call. The CDR3 length is 13 residues. Trimming took 0 bases from V and 6 from J, leaving 7 bases between them. Germline V gene data show CDR1 as SGDLS and CDR2 as YYNGEE. Here the CDR3 DNA reads TGTGCCAGCAGCGTAGATCACAGTCAGCCCCAGCATTTT. It is translated as CASSVDHSQPQHF.

The CDR3 DNA reads as TGTGCCAGCAGCCCCAGGCCGATACCAGGGGCCTACGAGCAGTACTTC. This gives the protein CASSPRPIPGAYEQYF. V usage is TRBV7-6 and J usage is TRBJ2-7; TRBD1 might be the D (6 bases). Germline V gives CDR1 SGHVS, CDR2 FNYEAQ. Trimming removed 5 bases at V and 2 bases at J, with 19 bases between. This CDR3 comprises 16 residues.

The chain couples TRBV11-3 to TRBJ2-7, with 7 bases identical to TRBD1. The germline gives CDR1 SGHNT, CDR2 YENEEA. This CDR3 has 14 residues. V was clipped by 5 bases and J by 2 bases; unmatched bases: 6. The CDR3 region is CASSARDSPYEQYF. The CDR3 bases are TGTGCCAGCAGCGCCCGGGACAGTCCCTACGAGCAGTACTTC.

The CDR3 DNA sequence: TGTGCCAGCAGTTTAGCGACAGGGTGGGTCTACGAGCAGTACTTC. Encoded protein: CASSLATGWVYEQYF. The chain joins TRBV28 to TRBJ2-7; 7 bases align to TRBD1. V dropped 2 bases and J dropped 3; count of bases not matched to a gene: 7. The germline gives CDR1 MDHEN, CDR2 SYDVKM. The CDR3 loop spans 15 amino acids.

The chain is built from TRBV20-1 and TRBJ2-1; D perhaps matches TRBD2 (6 bases). The germline V gene encodes CDR1 DFQATT and CDR2 SNEGSKA (reference sequence). The V and J ends lost 3 bases and 0 bases respectively, with 12 bases between them. The CDR3 consists of 15 residues. CDR3: CSASAAGSSYNEQFF. CDR3 nucleotides: TGCAGTGCTAGTGCGGCGGGGAGCTCCTACAATGAGCAGTTCTTC.

J is TRBJ2-7 and V is TRBV7-2, with D possibly TRBD2 on 6 matching bases. V lost 5 bases, J lost 1 base, and 12 bases lay in between. CDR1 SGHTA and CDR2 FQGNSA come from the germline V gene. CDR3 length: 14 amino acids. This chain's CDR3 is CASSSSGASYEQYF. For the CDR3, the DNA is TGTGCCAGCAGCAGTAGCGGTGCTTCCTACGAGCAGTACTTC.

The genes are TRBV7-2 and TRBJ2-7; TRBD1 agrees at 9 bases. Trimming took 5 bases from V and 6 from J; bases not matched to a gene: 8. This CDR3 has 14 amino acids. Germline V gives CDR1 SGHTA, CDR2 FQGNSA. The CDR3 region has the DNA TGTGCCAGCAGCGCCGCCCCGGGACAGGGCGAGCAGTACTTC. Protein product: CASSAAPGQGEQYF.

This clone has just one count. The gene calls are TRBV29-1 and TRBJ1-2; the match to TRBD1 covers 8 bases. The junction had 10 bases not matched to a gene; V was cut back by 3 bases and J by 1 base. The germline V gene encodes CDR1 SQVTM and CDR2 ANQGSEA. CDR3 length: 16 amino acids. In DNA form, the CDR3 reads TGCAGCGTTGATAAGAATGACAGGGGCCTTAACTATGGCTACACCTTC. Its protein product is CSVDKNDRGLNYGYTF.

This CDR3 reads CASSFSVGQGGFEQFF. The CDR3, as DNA: TGTGCCAGCAGCTTCTCCGTAGGTCAGGGAGGTTTTGAGCAGTTCTTC. This chain connects TRBV4-2 to TRBJ2-1; a weak D match, TRBD2 (6 bases). From germline, CDR1 is LGHNA and CDR2 YNFKEQ. This CDR3 is 16 amino acids long. V shed 5 bases and J shed 9 bases, with 23 bases lying between them.

The chain combines TRBV7-6 with TRBJ2-5; 9 bases agree with TRBD1. CDR3 length: 17 residues. Germline CDR1 SGHVS, CDR2 FNYEAQ. Germline trimming cut 1 base from V and 1 base from J; bases unmatched to any gene: 7. Here the CDR3 DNA reads TGTGCCAGCAGCTTAGAAGCGGGACAGGGATCCCAAGAGACCCAGTACTTC. Protein sequence: CASSLEAGQGSQETQYF.

V gene TRBV6-4 combines with J gene TRBJ2-1; the match to TRBD2 covers 9 bases. The CDR3 totals 15 residues. Trimming removed 8 bases from V and 6 bases from J; junction bases left unmatched: 11. CDR1 and CDR2 (germline): MRHNA, SNTAGT. The CDR3 loop is CASGFEREVGNEQFF. CDR3 nucleotide sequence: TGTGCCAGCGGCTTCGAGCGGGAGGTCGGCAATGAGCAGTTCTTC.

This chain links TRBV19 with TRBJ2-1; 10 bases agree with TRBD1. After removal of 5 bases from V and 6 bases from J, the junction contained 4 bases not matched to a gene. There are 14 residues in the CDR3. Germline V gene sequence: CDR1 LNHDA, CDR2 SQIVND (reference sequence). As DNA, the CDR3 is TGTGCCAGTAGTCCGGGACAGGGGTTCAATGAGCAGTTCTTC. As protein: CASSPGQGFNEQFF.

The V gene is TRBV2, the J gene TRBJ1-2; 8 bases line up with TRBD1. V was pared by 7 bases and J by 8 bases, with 15 bases of the junction left unmatched. The CDR3 totals 15 residues. Germline assignment: CDR1 SNHLY and CDR2 FYNNEI. Here the CDR3 reads CASTRGQGDPYGYTF. The DNA for the CDR3 is TGTGCCAGCACCCGCGGACAGGGAGACCCTTACGGCTACACCTTC.